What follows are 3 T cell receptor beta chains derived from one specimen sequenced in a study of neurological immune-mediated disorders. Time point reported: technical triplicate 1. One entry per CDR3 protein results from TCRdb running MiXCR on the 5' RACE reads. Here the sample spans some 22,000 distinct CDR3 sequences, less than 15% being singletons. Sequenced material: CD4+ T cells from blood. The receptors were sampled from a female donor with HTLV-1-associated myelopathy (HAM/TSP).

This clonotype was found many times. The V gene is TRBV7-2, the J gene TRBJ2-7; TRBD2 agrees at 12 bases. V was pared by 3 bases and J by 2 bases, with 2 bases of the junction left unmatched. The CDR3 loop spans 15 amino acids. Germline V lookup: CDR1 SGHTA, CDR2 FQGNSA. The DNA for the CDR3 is TGTGCCAGCAGCTTTGGACTAGCGGGGACCTACGAGCAGTACTTC. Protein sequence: CASSFGLAGTYEQYF.

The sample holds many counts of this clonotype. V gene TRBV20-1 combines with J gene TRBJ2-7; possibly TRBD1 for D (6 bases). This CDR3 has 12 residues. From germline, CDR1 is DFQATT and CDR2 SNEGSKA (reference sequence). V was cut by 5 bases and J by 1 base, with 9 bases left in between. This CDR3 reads CSAQQGSYEQYF. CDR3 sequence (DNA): TGCAGTGCTCAGCAGGGGTCCTACGAGCAGTACTTC.

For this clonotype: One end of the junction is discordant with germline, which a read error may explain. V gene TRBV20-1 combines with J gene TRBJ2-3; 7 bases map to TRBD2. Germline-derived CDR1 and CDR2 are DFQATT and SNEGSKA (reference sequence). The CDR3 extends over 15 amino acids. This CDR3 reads CSARGPGGSIDTQYF. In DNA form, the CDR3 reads TGCAGTGCTAGAGGGCCCGGGGGGAGCATAGATACGCAGTATTTT.